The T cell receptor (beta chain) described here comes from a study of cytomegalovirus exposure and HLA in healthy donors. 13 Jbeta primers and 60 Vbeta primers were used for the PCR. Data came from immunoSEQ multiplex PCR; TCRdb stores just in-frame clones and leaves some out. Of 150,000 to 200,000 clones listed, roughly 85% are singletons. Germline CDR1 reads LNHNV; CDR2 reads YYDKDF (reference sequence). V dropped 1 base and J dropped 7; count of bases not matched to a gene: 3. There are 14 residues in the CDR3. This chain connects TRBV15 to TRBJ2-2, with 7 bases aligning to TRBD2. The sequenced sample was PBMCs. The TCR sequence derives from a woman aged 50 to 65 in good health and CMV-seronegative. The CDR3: CATSRVLADGELFF. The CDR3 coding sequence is TGTGCCACCAGCAGAGTTCTAGCGGACGGGGAGCTGTTTTTT.